The T cell receptor beta chain under discussion was sequenced for a study of beta chain features in type 1 diabetes. As every portion of the isolated RNA was reverse transcribed, the sequencing read expressed TCRB transcripts. The repertoire was sequenced with immunoSEQ multiplex PCR; TCRdb's copy has only in-frame clones and lacks some. The data contain 140,000 to 150,000 clones, about 50% of them singletons. CD45RO/CCR7/CD25/CD127/CD95/CD27 sorting isolated CD4+ naive, central memory, regulatory and stem cell-like memory cells. The sample consisted of Tregs from blood. The sequence came from a man between 18 and 29 years old in good health.

CDR3 DNA sequence: TGTGCCACCAGCAGAGATGCGGAATACGAGCAGTACTTC. Its protein product is CATSRDAEYEQYF. J is TRBJ2-7 and V is TRBV15; D uncertain. Trimming shortened V by 0 bases and J by 4 bases, and 7 bases separated the two germline ends. This CDR3 region has 13 residues. Germline CDR1 is LNHNV and CDR2 is YYDKDF (reference sequence).